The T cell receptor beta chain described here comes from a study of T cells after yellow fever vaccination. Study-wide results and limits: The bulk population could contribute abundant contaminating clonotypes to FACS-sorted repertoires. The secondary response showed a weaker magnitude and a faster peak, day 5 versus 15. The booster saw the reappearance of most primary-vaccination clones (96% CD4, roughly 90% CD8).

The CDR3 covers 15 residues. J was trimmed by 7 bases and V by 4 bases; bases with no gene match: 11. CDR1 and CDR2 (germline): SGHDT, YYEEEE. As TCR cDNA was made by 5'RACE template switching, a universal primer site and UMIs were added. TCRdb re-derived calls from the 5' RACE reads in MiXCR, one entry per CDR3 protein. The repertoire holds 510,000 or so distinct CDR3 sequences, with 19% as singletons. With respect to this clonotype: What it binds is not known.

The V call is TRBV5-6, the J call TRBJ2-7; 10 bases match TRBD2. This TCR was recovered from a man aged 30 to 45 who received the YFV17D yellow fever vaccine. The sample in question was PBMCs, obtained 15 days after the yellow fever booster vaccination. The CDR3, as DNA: TGTGCCAGCAGCGGAGGACATAGCGGGAGGTGGGAGCAGTACTTC. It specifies CASSGGHSGRWEQYF.